These 24 T cell receptor beta chains were sequenced from one sample in a study of T cell responses to AZD1222 COVID-19 vaccine. The table came from immunoSEQ multiplex PCR; TCRdb's copy has only in-frame clones and leaves some out. This table has some 140,000 clones, around 90% appearing once. The material sequenced was peripheral blood, taken on day 0 of AZD1222 vaccination. These receptors were collected from an adult in good health.

The chain links TRBV12-3 or TRBV12-4 to TRBJ1-5; D unresolved. This CDR3 has 12 residues. V was cut by 7 bases and J by 0 bases, with 4 bases left in between. CDR3 loop: CASTYSNQPQHF. CDR3 coding DNA: TGTGCCAGCACTTATAGCAATCAGCCCCAGCATTTT.

As DNA, the CDR3 is TGTGCCAGCAGCCAAGACTTAGGAGCGGGTCCAGAGACCCAGTACTTC. Amino acids: CASSQDLGAGPETQYF. The chain combines TRBV3-1 (or the pseudogene TRBV3-2) with TRBJ2-5; weak D call: TRBD2 (6 bases). CDR3 length equals 16 residues. Germline V gene lookup returns CDR1 LGHDT and CDR2 YNNKEL (reference sequence). Trimming took 0 bases from V and 4 from J, leaving 15 bases between them.

The rearrangement links TRBV12-3 or TRBV12-4 to TRBJ2-7; maybe TRBD1 (5 bases). V shed 5 bases and J shed 3 bases, with 11 bases lying between them. The CDR3 covers 13 residues. CDR3 sequence: CASSGAFVYEQYF. DNA of the CDR3: TGTGCCAGCAGTGGGGCCTTCGTCTACGAGCAGTACTTC.

The chain carries TRBV3-1 (or the pseudogene TRBV3-2) and TRBJ1-2; TRBD1 might be the D (6 bases). Germline V gene sequence: CDR1 LGHDT, CDR2 YNNKEL (reference sequence). Trimming took off 3 bases at V and 2 bases at J, with 10 bases between the two ends. This CDR3 spans 14 amino acids. This CDR3 reads CASSHLDRNYGYTF. The CDR3 DNA is TGTGCCAGCAGCCACTTGGACAGAAACTATGGCTACACCTTC.

This chain connects TRBV5-8 to TRBJ2-5, with D possibly TRBD2 on 6 matching bases. This CDR3 region has 14 residues. Germline CDR1 is SGHTS and CDR2 is YDEGEE. With 4 bases removed from V and 3 bases from J, the gap between germline ends came to 13 bases. This chain's CDR3 is CASSPGLTKETQYF. The CDR3 coding sequence is TGTGCCAGCAGCCCGGGACTGACAAAAGAGACCCAGTACTTC.

The chain employs TRBV13 and TRBJ1-6; D is undetermined. Trimming took 0 bases from V and 8 from J, leaving 8 bases between them. CDR3 size: 14 residues. Germline V gives CDR1 PRHDT, CDR2 FYEKMQ (reference sequence). The CDR3 loop reads CASSLGQVDSPLHF. The CDR3 DNA reads TGTGCCAGCAGCTTAGGCCAGGTAGATTCACCCCTCCACTTT.

The chain joins TRBV19 to TRBJ2-2; possible D gene TRBD2, 8 bases. V lost 3 bases and J lost 8, with 25 bases in between. Per the germline V gene, CDR1 is LNHDA and CDR2 is SQIVND (reference sequence). CDR3 length: 18 amino acids. In DNA form, the CDR3 reads TGTGCCAGTAGTATCGGGACAGCGGGGGCCTTTCGACCGGGGGAGCTGTTTTTT. This sequence encodes CASSIGTAGAFRPGELFF.

The table lists this clone with a few counts. The chain employs TRBV7-9 and TRBJ1-2; 7 bases fit TRBD1. CDR3 length equals 14 residues. CDR1 and CDR2 (germline): SEHNR, FQNEAQ (reference sequence). With 2 bases clipped from V and 4 bases from J, the junction kept 4 bases outside the gene matches. The chain's CDR3 is CASSLTGVIYGYTF. The CDR3 DNA sequence: TGTGCCAGCAGCTTAACAGGGGTCATCTATGGCTACACCTTC.

The chain uses TRBV4-2 and TRBJ1-6, with unresolved D. The V gene lost 0 bases and the J gene lost 4 bases, with 7 bases spanning the gap. Germline V gene sequence: CDR1 LGHNA, CDR2 YNFKEQ. CDR3 size: 15 residues. The CDR3 is CASSQEGGYNSPLHF. The CDR3 coding sequence is TGTGCCAGCAGCCAAGAGGGCGGGTATAATTCACCCCTCCACTTT.

This chain links TRBV10-3 with TRBJ2-3, with 8 nucleotides matching TRBD2. Germline values: CDR1 ENHRY, CDR2 SYGVKD. The CDR3 is made up of 17 amino acids. V dropped 2 bases and J dropped 7; count of bases not matched to a gene: 14. CDR3 coding DNA: TGTGCCATCAGTGAGGGGGCTGGCGGGGGGAATAGGAATACGCAGTATTTT. Translation gives CAISEGAGGGNRNTQYF.

The rearrangement links TRBV19 to TRBJ1-5; D is undetermined. Germline V gene data show CDR1 as LNHDA and CDR2 as SQIVND (reference sequence). The CDR3 sequence is 13 residues long. Trimming left V 7 bases short and J 3 bases short, with 10 bases between. In DNA form, the CDR3 reads TGTGCCAGTAAGGACCCACACAATCAGCCCCAGCATTTT. Translation gives CASKDPHNQPQHF. Supplemented by reference TRBV19 and TRBJ1-5, the full variable domain reads DGGITQSPKYLFRKEGQNVTLSCEQNLNHDAMYWYRQDPGQGLRLIYYSQIVNDFQKGDIAEGYSVSREKKESFPLTVTSAQKNPTAFYLCASKDPHNQPQHFGDGTRLSIL.

The chain couples TRBV28 to TRBJ2-5, with D possibly being TRBD2 (6 bases). Germline V gene data show CDR1 as MDHEN and CDR2 as SYDVKM. The CDR3 totals 15 residues. The V end lost 5 bases, the J end lost 4 bases, and 17 bases lay between the germline ends. DNA for the CDR3: TGTGCCAGCAGTCTACAAACTTGGCGGGGAGAGACCCAGTACTTC. Translation gives CASSLQTWRGETQYF.

The V call is TRBV6-5, the J call TRBJ2-1; D is possibly TRBD1 (6 bases). Per the germline V gene, CDR1 is MNHEY and CDR2 is SVGAGI. This CDR3 has 15 amino acids. V lost 5 bases and J lost 0, with 11 bases in between. The CDR3: CASSTGTLSYNEQFF. In nucleotides, the CDR3 is TGTGCCAGCAGTACCGGGACACTCTCCTACAATGAGCAGTTCTTC.

The gene calls are TRBV25-1 and TRBJ1-2; D ambiguous. CDR1 is MGHDK, CDR2 SYGVNS, per germline. V dropped 2 bases and J dropped 8 bases, with 12 bases sitting between them. The CDR3 extends over 13 amino acids. The CDR3 is CASSEGRVGGYTF. The DNA for the CDR3 is TGTGCCAGCAGTGAAGGAAGGGTAGGAGGCTACACCTTC.

V and J are TRBV24-1 and TRBJ2-1, with 7 bases that match TRBD2. Germline CDR1 is KGHDR and CDR2 is SFDVKD. After removal of 3 bases from V and 4 bases from J, the junction contained 5 bases not matched to a gene. This CDR3 is 15 amino acids long. The CDR3 is CATSDASGTYNEQFF. DNA of the CDR3: TGTGCCACCAGTGATGCTAGCGGCACATACAATGAGCAGTTCTTC.

This chain uses TRBV10-3 with TRBJ1-5, with 11 bases fitting TRBD1. The germline V gene encodes CDR1 ENHRY and CDR2 SYGVKD. The length of the CDR3 is 16 residues. V was clipped by 1 base and J by 6 bases; unmatched bases: 5. CDR3 loop: CAISEWDRGKGQPQHF. The DNA for the CDR3 is TGTGCCATCAGTGAGTGGGACAGGGGGAAAGGTCAGCCCCAGCATTTT.

The chain has TRBV6-5 and TRBJ1-1, with 7 positions matching TRBD1. The germline V gene encodes CDR1 MNHEY and CDR2 SVGAGI. The junction had 10 bases not matched to a gene; V was cut back by 2 bases and J by 4 bases. The CDR3 is 16 amino acids. The CDR3 sequence is CASSYPPTGMGTEAFF. CDR3 nucleotides: TGTGCCAGCAGTTACCCTCCGACAGGGATGGGCACTGAAGCTTTCTTT.

The rearrangement joins TRBV9 to TRBJ2-1, with 7 bases that match TRBD2. Per the germline V gene, CDR1 is SGDLS and CDR2 is YYNGEE. The trim removed 4 bases at V and 2 bases at J, leaving 9 bases unmatched. The CDR3 is 16 amino acids. The CDR3 is CASSPLGGRAYNEQFF. The DNA of the CDR3 is TGTGCCAGCAGCCCCCTGGGGGGGAGAGCCTACAATGAGCAGTTCTTC.

The V gene is TRBV24-1, the J gene TRBJ1-5; weak D call: TRBD1 (5 bases). The CDR3 spans 15 residues. Germline lookup yields CDR1 KGHDR and CDR2 SFDVKD. Trimming cost V 0 bases and J 6 bases, with 11 bases left between them. The CDR3 sequence: CATSDLGGPGQPQHF. The CDR3 DNA sequence: TGTGCCACCAGTGATTTGGGGGGTCCAGGTCAGCCCCAGCATTTT.

The V gene is TRBV7-7, the J gene TRBJ2-5, with TRBD2 matching 8 bases. With 6 bases clipped from V and 5 bases from J, the junction kept 14 bases outside the gene matches. The length of the CDR3 is 16 residues. Germline V gives CDR1 SSHAT, CDR2 FNYEAQ (reference sequence). CDR3 sequence: CASSSSRAGLGETQYF. The CDR3 coding sequence is TGTGCCAGCAGTTCATCCCGGGCGGGACTAGGCGAGACCCAGTACTTC.

This clone has only one observation. The rearrangement joins TRBV2 to TRBJ2-2; maybe TRBD1 (5 bases). Germline CDR1 reads SNHLY; CDR2 reads FYNNEI. The germline V and J ends were trimmed by 4 bases and 7 bases, with 16 bases remaining between them. The length of the CDR3 is 15 residues. CDR3 nucleotides: TGTGCCAGCAGTGCCTTGTCAGGGAAAAACGGGGAGCTGTTTTTT. This codes for CASSALSGKNGELFF.

This chain connects TRBV18 to TRBJ1-2; D is unclear. Germline lookup yields CDR1 KGHSH and CDR2 LQKENI. The CDR3 is made up of 14 amino acids. V was pared by 3 bases and J by 4 bases, with 12 bases between. The CDR3 spells CASSPATSGYGYTF. The CDR3 DNA follows: TGTGCCAGCTCACCTGCCACCTCGGGCTATGGCTACACCTTC.

The chain uses TRBV10-3 and TRBJ2-3; TRBD1 aligns across 8 bases. With 10 bases clipped from V and 5 bases from J, the junction kept 14 bases outside the gene matches. Looked up from germline, CDR1 is ENHRY and CDR2 is SYGVKD. The CDR3 loop spans 15 amino acids. The CDR3 DNA follows: TGTGCCACCTCTCGAAATCAGGGGGCCGGAGATACGCAGTATTTT. As protein: CATSRNQGAGDTQYF.

This chain joins TRBV6-5 and TRBJ1-1; TRBD1 agrees at 7 bases. CDR3 length equals 14 residues. J gave up 4 bases and V 6 bases, and 8 bases lay outside the gene matches. CDR1 and CDR2 from the germline V gene are MNHEY and SVGAGI. This CDR3 reads CASRSTGDATEAFF. The CDR3 nucleotides read TGTGCCAGCAGGTCAACAGGGGACGCCACTGAAGCTTTCTTT.